These 4 T cell receptor beta chains were all obtained from the same sample, sequenced in a study of blood T cell repertoires in COVID-19. Only in-frame clones appear in the TCRdb table, and some are missing; sequencing was by immunoSEQ multiplex PCR. This table holds over 120,000 clones, about 83% found once. Sequenced sample: peripheral blood. The source is a woman aged 50 to 60 with active or convalescent COVID-19.

This clone was found a few times. The J gene is TRBJ1-1, the V gene TRBV5-1; D uncertain. CDR1 and CDR2 from the germline V gene are SGHRS and YFSETQ. Trimming took off 2 bases at V and 1 base at J, with 15 bases between the two ends. The CDR3 has 16 residues. Here the CDR3 DNA reads TGCGCCAGCAGCTTCGACGGCGGCAATACGAACACTGAAGCTTTCTTT. This encodes CASSFDGGNTNTEAFF.

The V call is TRBV11-3, the J call TRBJ2-1; no firm D call. The germline CDR1 and CDR2 sequences are SGHNT and YENEEA. This CDR3 region has 13 residues. The ends were cut back, 2 bases at V and 7 bases at J, with 9 bases in the middle. Written as DNA, the CDR3 is TGTGCCAGCAGCTTAAATTCCCCGAATGAGCAGTTCTTC. Protein product: CASSLNSPNEQFF.

This chain's CDR3 is CASSPRGGYEQYF. The DNA of the CDR3 is TGTGCCAGCAGTCCCCGGGGGGGCTACGAGCAGTACTTC. The rearrangement joins TRBV27 to TRBJ2-7; 8 nucleotides align to TRBD2. After removal of 5 bases from V and 3 bases from J, the junction contained 3 bases not matched to a gene. Germline lookup yields CDR1 MNHEY and CDR2 SMNVEV (reference sequence). This CDR3 region has 13 residues.

The chain uses TRBV9 and TRBJ1-3, with 8 bases lining up with TRBD1. The CDR3 covers 16 residues. Germline V lookup: CDR1 SGDLS, CDR2 YYNGEE. Germline trimming cut 4 bases from V and 0 bases from J; bases unmatched to any gene: 6. CDR3 DNA: TGTGCCAGCAGCTCGGGGACAGGTCGCTCTGGAAACACCATATATTTT. Translation: CASSSGTGRSGNTIYF.